This T cell receptor beta chain was retrieved from a study of cytomegalovirus exposure and HLA in healthy donors. General study findings and limits: Later examination showed HLA-associated TCR beta chains had greater clonal expansion than equally common others. Researchers reportedly found TCR beta sequences accurately predicted most subjects' HLA-A and HLA-B alleles.

Healthy bone marrow donors made up the donors. This CDR3 has 14 residues. CDR1 and CDR2 from the germline V gene are SQVTM and ANQGSEA. V lost 6 bases, J lost 7 bases, and 9 bases stayed unmatched. A remark on this clone: Its antigen is undetermined.

Both 60 Vbeta primers and 13 Jbeta primers went into the PCR. This table comes from immunoSEQ multiplex PCR, and its TCRdb copy is limited to in-frame clones, with some not included. The sample lists 170,000 or so clones; approximately 80% were seen once. This TCR came from a woman aged 50 to 60 in good health and CMV-seropositive. The sample taken for sequencing was PBMCs. The chain uses TRBV29-1 and TRBJ2-1; 10 bases are a match to TRBD2. The CDR3 DNA reads as TGCAGCGTGAGAGCGGGAGGGCCGGGGAATGAGCAGTTCTTC. Protein product: CSVRAGGPGNEQFF.